This note documents a single T cell receptor beta chain sequence. The germline CDR1 and CDR2 sequences are SGHDT and YYEEEE. The CDR3 consists of 19 residues. J was trimmed by 0 bases and V by 3 bases; bases with no gene match: 10. This sample was included in a study of Ad26.COV2.S vaccination and SARS-CoV-2 variants. TCRdb keeps only in-frame clones here, not all; method: immunoSEQ multiplex PCR. This repertoire shows about 400,000 clones, roughly 88% found once; its top ten account for less than 4.5%. This sample's treatment: over 15 received Ad26.COV2.S at low or high dose, single or two shots; 5 received placebo; per-sample allocation not given. Sampling occurred on day 63 after the first vaccine or placebo injection. Expressing Wuhan-strain SARS-CoV-2 spike, an Ad26 vector served as the vaccine.

The clonotype comes from a person between 18 and 59 years old who received the Ad26.COV2.S COVID-19 vaccine or a placebo. V usage is TRBV5-6 and J usage is TRBJ2-6; 9 bases align to TRBD1. The material was peripheral blood, obtained in a trial of Ad26.COV2.S vaccine versus placebo. CDR3 in DNA: TGTGCCAGCAGCTGGGTTTGGACAGGGGTCCCCTCTGGGGCCAACGTCCTGACTTTC. Translating it yields CASSWVWTGVPSGANVLTF.